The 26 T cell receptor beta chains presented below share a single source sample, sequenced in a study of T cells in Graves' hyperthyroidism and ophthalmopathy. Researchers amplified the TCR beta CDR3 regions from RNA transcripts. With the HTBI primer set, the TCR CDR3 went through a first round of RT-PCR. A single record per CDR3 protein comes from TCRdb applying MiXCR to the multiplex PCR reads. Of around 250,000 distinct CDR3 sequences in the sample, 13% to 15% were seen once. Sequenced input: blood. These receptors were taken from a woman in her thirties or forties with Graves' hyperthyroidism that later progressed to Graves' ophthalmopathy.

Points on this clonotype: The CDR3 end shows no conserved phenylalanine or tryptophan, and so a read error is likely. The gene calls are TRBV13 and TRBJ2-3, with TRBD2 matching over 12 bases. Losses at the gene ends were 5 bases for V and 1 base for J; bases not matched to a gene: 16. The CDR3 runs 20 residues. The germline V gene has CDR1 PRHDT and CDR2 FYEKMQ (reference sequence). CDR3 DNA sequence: TGTGCCAGCAGCAAAGGACTAGCGGGACCCCAAGACGAAGGCACAGATACGCAGTATTTA. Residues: CASSKGLAGPQDEGTDTQYL.

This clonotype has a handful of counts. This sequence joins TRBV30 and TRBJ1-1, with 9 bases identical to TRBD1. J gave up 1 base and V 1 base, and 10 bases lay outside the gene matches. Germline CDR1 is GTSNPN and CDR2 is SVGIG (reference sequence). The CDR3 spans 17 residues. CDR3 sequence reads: CAWSGSGTGLGNTEAFF. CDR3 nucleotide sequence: TGTGCCTGGAGTGGGTCGGGGACAGGGTTAGGGAACACTGAAGCTTTCTTT.

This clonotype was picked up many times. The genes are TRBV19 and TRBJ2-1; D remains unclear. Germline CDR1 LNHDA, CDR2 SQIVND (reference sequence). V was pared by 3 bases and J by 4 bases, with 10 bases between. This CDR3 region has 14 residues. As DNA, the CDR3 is TGTGCCAGTAGTATCGGGTCAGATTACAATGAGCAGTTCTTC. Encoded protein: CASSIGSDYNEQFF.

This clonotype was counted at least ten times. Here the CDR3 DNA reads TGTGCCAGCAGTGAAAGAAGTTGGGGGCCCGCGCGGGTTAACTATGGCTACACCTTC. Translation: CASSERSWGPARVNYGYTF. The chain uses TRBV6-1 and TRBJ1-2, with D possibly TRBD1 on 6 matching bases. CDR3 size: 19 residues. The ends were cut back, 2 bases at V and 1 base at J, with 23 bases in the middle. Germline-derived CDR1 and CDR2 are MNHNS and SASEGT.

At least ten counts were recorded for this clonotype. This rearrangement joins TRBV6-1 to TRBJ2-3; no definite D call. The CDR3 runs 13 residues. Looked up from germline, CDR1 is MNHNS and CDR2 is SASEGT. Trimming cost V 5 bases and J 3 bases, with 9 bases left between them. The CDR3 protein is CASSRAGTDTQYF. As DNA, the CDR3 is TGTGCCAGCAGTCGAGCCGGGACAGATACGCAGTATTTT.

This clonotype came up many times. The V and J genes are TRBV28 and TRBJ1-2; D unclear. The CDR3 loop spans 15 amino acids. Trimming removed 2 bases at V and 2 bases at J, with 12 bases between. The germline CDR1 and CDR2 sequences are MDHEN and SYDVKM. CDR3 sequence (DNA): TGTGCCAGCAGTTTAGTTCCCAGTCCCAACTATGGCTACACCTTC. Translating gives CASSLVPSPNYGYTF.

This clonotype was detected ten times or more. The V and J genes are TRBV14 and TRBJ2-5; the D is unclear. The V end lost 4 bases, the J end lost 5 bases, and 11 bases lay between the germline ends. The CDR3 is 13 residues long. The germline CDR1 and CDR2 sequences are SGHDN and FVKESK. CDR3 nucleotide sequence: TGTGCCAGCAGCCCATCCAGCAGGGAGACCCAGTACTTC. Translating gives CASSPSSRETQYF.

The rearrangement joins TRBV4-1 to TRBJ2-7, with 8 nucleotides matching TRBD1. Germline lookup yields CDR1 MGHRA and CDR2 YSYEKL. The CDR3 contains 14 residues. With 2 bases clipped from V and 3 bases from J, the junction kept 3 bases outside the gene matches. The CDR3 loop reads CASSQSGQVYEQYF. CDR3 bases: TGCGCCAGCAGCCAATCGGGACAGGTCTACGAGCAGTACTTC.

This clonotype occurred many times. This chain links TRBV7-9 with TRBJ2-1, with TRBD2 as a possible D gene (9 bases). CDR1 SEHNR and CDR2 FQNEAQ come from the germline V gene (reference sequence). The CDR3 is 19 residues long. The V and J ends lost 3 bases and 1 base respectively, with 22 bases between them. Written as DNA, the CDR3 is TGTGCCAGCAGCTTCGCAGGGGGCGGGCTAGCGGGATCCTACAATGAGCAGTTCTTC. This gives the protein CASSFAGGGLAGSYNEQFF.

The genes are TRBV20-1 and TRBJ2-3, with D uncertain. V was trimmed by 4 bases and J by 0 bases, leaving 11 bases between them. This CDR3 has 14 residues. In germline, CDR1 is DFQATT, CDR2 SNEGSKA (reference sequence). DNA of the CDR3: TGCAGTGCTATCCCATTCGGGAGCACAGATACGCAGTATTTT. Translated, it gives CSAIPFGSTDTQYF.

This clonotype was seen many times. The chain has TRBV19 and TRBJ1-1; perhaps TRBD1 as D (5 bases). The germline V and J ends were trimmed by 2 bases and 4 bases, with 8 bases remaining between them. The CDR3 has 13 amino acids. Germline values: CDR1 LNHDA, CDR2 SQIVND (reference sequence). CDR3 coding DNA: TGTGCCAGTAGTATAAAGGGACGCACTGAAGCTTTCTTT. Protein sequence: CASSIKGRTEAFF. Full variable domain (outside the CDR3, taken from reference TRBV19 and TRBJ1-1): DGGITQSPKYLFRKEGQNVTLSCEQNLNHDAMYWYRQDPGQGLRLIYYSQIVNDFQKGDIAEGYSVSREKKESFPLTVTSAQKNPTAFYLCASSIKGRTEAFFGQGTRLTVV.

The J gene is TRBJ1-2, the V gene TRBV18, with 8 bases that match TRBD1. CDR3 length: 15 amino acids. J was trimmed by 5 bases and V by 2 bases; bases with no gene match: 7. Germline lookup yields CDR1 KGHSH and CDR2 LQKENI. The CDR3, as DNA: TGTGCCAGCTCACCAAGTGGACAGGGAACTTATGGCTACACCTTC. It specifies CASSPSGQGTYGYTF. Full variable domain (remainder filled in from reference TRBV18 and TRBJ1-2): NAGVMQNPRHLVRRRGQEARLRCSPMKGHSHVYWYRQLPEEGLKFMVYLQKENIIDESGMPKERFSAEFPKEGPSILRIQQVVRGDSAAYFCASSPSGQGTYGYTFGSGTRLTVV.

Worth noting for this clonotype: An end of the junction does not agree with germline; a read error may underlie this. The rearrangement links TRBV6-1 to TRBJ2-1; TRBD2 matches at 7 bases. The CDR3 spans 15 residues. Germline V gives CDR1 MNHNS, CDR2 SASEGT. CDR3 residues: CASRQLARSYNKQFF. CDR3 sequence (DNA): TGTGCCAGCAGACAACTAGCGAGGTCCTACAATAAGCAGTTCTTC.

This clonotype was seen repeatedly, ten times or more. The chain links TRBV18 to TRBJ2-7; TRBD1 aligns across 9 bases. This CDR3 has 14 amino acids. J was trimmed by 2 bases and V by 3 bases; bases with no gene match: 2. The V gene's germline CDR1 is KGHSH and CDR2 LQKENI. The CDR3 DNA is TGTGCCAGCTCACCGGACAGGGGTGCCTACGAGCAGTACTTC. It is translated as CASSPDRGAYEQYF.

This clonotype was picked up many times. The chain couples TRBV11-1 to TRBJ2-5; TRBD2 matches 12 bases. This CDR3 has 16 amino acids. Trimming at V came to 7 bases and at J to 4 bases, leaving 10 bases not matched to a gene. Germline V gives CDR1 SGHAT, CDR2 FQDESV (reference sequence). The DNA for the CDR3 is TGTGCCAGCAAGGACGGGACTAGCGGGTTCGGAGAGACCCAGTACTTC. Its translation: CASKDGTSGFGETQYF.

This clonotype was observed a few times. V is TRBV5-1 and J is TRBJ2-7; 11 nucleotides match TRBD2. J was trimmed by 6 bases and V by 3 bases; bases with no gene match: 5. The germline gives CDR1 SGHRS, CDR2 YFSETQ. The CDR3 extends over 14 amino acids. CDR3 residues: CASSWTSGSPEQYF. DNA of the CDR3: TGCGCCAGCAGCTGGACTAGCGGGTCCCCCGAGCAGTACTTC.

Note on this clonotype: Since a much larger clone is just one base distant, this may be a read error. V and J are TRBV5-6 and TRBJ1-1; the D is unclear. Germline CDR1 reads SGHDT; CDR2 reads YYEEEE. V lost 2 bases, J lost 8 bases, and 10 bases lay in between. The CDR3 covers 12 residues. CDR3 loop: CASSLGFIEAFF. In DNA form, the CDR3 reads TGTGCCAGCAGCTTAGGATTCATCGAAGCTTTCTTT. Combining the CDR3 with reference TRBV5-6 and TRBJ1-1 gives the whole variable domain DAGVTQSPTHLIKTRGQQVTLRCSPKSGHDTVSWYQQALGQGPQFIFQYYEEEERQRGNFPDRFSGHQFPNYSSELNVNALLLGDSALYLCASSLGFIEAFFGQGTRLTVV.

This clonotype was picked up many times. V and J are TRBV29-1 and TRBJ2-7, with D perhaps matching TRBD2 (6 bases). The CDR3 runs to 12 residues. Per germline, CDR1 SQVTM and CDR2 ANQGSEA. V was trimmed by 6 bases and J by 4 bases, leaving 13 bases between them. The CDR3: CSVAGSHYEQYF. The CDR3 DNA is TGCAGCGTGGCGGGATCTCATTACGAGCAGTACTTC.

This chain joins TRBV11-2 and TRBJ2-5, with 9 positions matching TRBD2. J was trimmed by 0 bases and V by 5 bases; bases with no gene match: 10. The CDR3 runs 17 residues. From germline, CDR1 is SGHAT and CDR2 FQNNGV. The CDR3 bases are TGTGCCAGCAGCCCGCGTTGGGCTAGCGGGAACCAAGAGACCCAGTACTTC. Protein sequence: CASSPRWASGNQETQYF.

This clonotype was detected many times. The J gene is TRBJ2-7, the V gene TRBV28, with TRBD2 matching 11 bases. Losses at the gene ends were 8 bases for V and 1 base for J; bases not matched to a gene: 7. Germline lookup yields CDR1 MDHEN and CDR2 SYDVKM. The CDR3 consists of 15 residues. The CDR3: CASGPGTSGSYEQYF. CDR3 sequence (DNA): TGTGCCAGCGGCCCCGGGACTAGCGGTTCCTACGAGCAGTACTTC.

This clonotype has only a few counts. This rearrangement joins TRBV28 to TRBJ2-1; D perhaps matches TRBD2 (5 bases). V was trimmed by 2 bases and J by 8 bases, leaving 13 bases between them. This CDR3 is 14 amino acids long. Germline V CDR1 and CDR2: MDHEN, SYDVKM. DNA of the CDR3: TGTGCCAGCAGTTTAACGGGGAAGAGGGATGAGCAGTTCTTC. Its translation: CASSLTGKRDEQFF.

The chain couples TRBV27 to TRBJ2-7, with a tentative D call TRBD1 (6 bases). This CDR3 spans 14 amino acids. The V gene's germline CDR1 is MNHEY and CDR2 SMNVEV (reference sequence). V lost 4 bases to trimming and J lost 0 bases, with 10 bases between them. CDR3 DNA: TGTGCCAGCAGTTACAGGGAGAGCTCCTACGAGCAGTACTTC. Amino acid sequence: CASSYRESSYEQYF.

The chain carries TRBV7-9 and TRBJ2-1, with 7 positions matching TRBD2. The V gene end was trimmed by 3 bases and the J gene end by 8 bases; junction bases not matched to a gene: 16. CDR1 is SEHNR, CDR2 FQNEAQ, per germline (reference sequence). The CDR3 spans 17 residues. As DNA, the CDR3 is TGTGCCAGCAGCTTCGTGCCCGGGGGGAGTCGATACTATGAGCAGTTCTTC. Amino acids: CASSFVPGGSRYYEQFF.

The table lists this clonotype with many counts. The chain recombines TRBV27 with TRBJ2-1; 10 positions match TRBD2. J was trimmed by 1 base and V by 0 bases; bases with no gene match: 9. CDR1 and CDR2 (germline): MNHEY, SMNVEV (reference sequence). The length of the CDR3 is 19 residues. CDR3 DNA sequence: TGTGCCAGCAGTTTATCCCCTGAAACTAGCGGGATATCCTACAATGAGCAGTTCTTC. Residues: CASSLSPETSGISYNEQFF.

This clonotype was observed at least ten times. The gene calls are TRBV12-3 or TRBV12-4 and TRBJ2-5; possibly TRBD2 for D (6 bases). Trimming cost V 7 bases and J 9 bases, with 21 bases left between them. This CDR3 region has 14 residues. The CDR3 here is CASTPGTGAAAQYF. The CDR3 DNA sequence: TGTGCCAGCACCCCGGGGACTGGGGCCGCGGCCCAGTACTTC.

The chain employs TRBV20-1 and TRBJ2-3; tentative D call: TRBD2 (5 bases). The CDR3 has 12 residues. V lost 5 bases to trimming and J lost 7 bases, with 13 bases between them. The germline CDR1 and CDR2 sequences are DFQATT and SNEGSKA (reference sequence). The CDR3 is CSASPAGYTQYF. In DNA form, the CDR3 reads TGCAGTGCTTCCCCCGCGGGCTATACGCAGTATTTT.